This TCR beta chain comes out of a study of CD8 T cells in ankylosing spondylitis. CDR1 is MGHRA, CDR2 YSYEKL, per germline. This CDR3 has 14 amino acids. Trimming removed 3 bases from V and 8 bases from J, with 16 bases in between. TCRdb independently ran MiXCR on the 5' RACE reads; one entry per CDR3 protein. The sample has hundreds of thousands of distinct CDR3 sequences; roughly 24% are singletons. This clonotype was found once. This TCR derives from a male donor with ankylosing spondylitis or in good health (not recorded which). The chain recombines TRBV4-1 with TRBJ1-2; D perhaps matches TRBD1 (6 bases). The source material was blood, either unsorted or a sorted T cell fraction (not recorded which). Here the CDR3 reads CASSQAGQGGGYTF. In DNA, the CDR3 is TGCGCCAGCAGCCAGGCCGGACAAGGGGGAGGCTACACCTTC.